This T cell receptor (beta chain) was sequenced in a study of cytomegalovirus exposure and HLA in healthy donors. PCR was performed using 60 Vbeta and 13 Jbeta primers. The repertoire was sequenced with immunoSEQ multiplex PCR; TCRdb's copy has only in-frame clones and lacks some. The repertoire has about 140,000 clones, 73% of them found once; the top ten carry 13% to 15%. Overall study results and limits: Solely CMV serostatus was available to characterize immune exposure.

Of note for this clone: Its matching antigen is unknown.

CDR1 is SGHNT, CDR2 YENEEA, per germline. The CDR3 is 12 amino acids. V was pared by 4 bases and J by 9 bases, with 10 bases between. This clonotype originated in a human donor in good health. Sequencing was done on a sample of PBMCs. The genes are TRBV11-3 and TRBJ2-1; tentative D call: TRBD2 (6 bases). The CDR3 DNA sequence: TGTGCCAGCAGCTGGGACTTGCCTGAGCAGTTCTTC. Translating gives CASSWDLPEQFF.